Following are 17 T cell receptor beta chains from one sample sequenced in a study of shared clonotypes between healthy human individuals. The repertoire was sequenced with immunoSEQ multiplex PCR; TCRdb's copy has only in-frame clones and lacks some. The table records roughly 1 million clones, about three quarters of them present only once. Sequenced material: memory CD4+ T cells sorted from blood. The subset was: CD45RA-negative fraction. These receptors all stem from a man aged 18 to 35 in good health.

V usage is TRBV2 and J usage is TRBJ2-7; 7 bases are a match to TRBD2. The germline gives CDR1 SNHLY, CDR2 FYNNEI. V lost 5 bases and J lost 2; bases outside the gene matches: 9. The CDR3 sequence is 15 residues long. The CDR3 here is CASSLGGTRTYEQYF. The CDR3 DNA sequence: TGTGCCAGCAGTCTGGGAGGGACCAGAACCTACGAGCAGTACTTC. The variable domain in full, with the rest retrieved from reference TRBV2 and TRBJ2-7, is EPEVTQTPSHQVTQMGQEVILRCVPISNHLYFYWYRQILGQKVEFLVSFYNNEISEKSEIFDDQFSVERPDGSNFTLKIRSTKLEDSAMYFCASSLGGTRTYEQYFGPGTRLTVT.

The V and J genes are TRBV6-1 and TRBJ1-1; D is possibly TRBD1 (6 bases). Germline-derived CDR1 and CDR2 are MNHNS and SASEGT. This CDR3 has 13 amino acids. V dropped 7 bases and J dropped 4 bases, with 13 bases sitting between them. DNA of the CDR3: TGTGCCAGCACCAGCACAGGGTTCACTGAAGCTTTCTTT. Protein: CASTSTGFTEAFF.

The chain links TRBV14 to TRBJ1-4, with TRBD1 as a possible D gene (6 bases). Trimming took off 3 bases at V and 7 bases at J, with 12 bases between the two ends. The germline gives CDR1 SGHDN, CDR2 FVKESK. This CDR3 spans 14 amino acids. This chain's CDR3 is CASSQQGGGEKLFF. For the CDR3, the DNA is TGTGCCAGCAGCCAGCAAGGGGGGGGTGAAAAACTGTTTTTT.

The chain combines TRBV27 with TRBJ2-3; D not certain. CDR1 and CDR2 from the germline V gene are MNHEY and SMNVEV (reference sequence). The V and J ends lost 2 bases and 0 bases respectively, with 6 bases between them. This CDR3 has 14 amino acids. CDR3 in amino acids: CASSLLSSTDTQYF. CDR3 nucleotide sequence: TGTGCCAGCAGTTTACTATCGAGCACAGATACGCAGTATTTT.

The rearrangement links TRBV7-7 to TRBJ2-5; TRBD2 might be the D (5 bases). In germline, CDR1 is SSHAT, CDR2 FNYEAQ (reference sequence). The CDR3 is 12 amino acids. The CDR3 DNA reads as TGTGCGACTAACAGAGTCTCAGAGACCCAGTACTTC. Encoded protein: CATNRVSETQYF.

The rearrangement joins TRBV11-1 to TRBJ2-5; D unresolved. The ends were cut back, 5 bases at V and 11 bases at J, with 12 bases in the middle. The germline gives CDR1 SGHAT, CDR2 FQDESV (reference sequence). This CDR3 spans 11 amino acids. The CDR3: CASSLHLEQYF. In nucleotides, the CDR3 is TGTGCCAGCAGCCTCCACCTTGAGCAGTACTTC.

The chain employs TRBV10-3 and TRBJ1-2; 9 nucleotides align to TRBD1. V trimming: 3 bases; J trimming: 4 bases; junction bases outside the gene matches: 6. The length of the CDR3 is 15 residues. Germline values: CDR1 ENHRY, CDR2 SYGVKD. CDR3: CAISEETGGTYGYTF. The CDR3 DNA is TGTGCCATCAGTGAAGAGACAGGGGGTACCTATGGCTACACCTTC.

The genes are TRBV7-8 and TRBJ2-1; D not certain. The CDR3 covers 13 residues. V lost 1 base and J lost 9, with 10 bases in between. CDR1 is SGHVS and CDR2 is FQNEAQ in the germline V gene. The DNA of the CDR3 is TGTGCCAGCAGCTTAGTTTCCAGCCGTGAGCAGTTCTTC. Translated, it gives CASSLVSSREQFF.

This chain uses TRBV11-2 with TRBJ2-7; D is uncertain. This CDR3 has 13 residues. Germline V gene sequence: CDR1 SGHAT, CDR2 FQNNGV. Between the trimmed V and J ends, which lost 5 bases and 2 bases, there was a span of 10 bases. This CDR3 reads CASSAITTYEQYF. The CDR3 nucleotides are TGTGCCAGCAGCGCCATAACAACCTACGAGCAGTACTTC.

This chain uses TRBV9 with TRBJ1-6; 10 nucleotides match TRBD1. V lost 2 bases to trimming and J lost 0 bases; unmatched junction nucleotides: 11. The CDR3 has 20 residues. CDR1 is SGDLS and CDR2 is YYNGEE in the germline V gene. The CDR3 bases are TGTGCCAGCAGCGTGACAGGGGGCTCGGTTTGGAGCTCCTATAATTCACCCCTCCACTTT. It encodes CASSVTGGSVWSSYNSPLHF.

This clone was seen a few times. The rearrangement joins TRBV5-1 to TRBJ1-1; 10 bases map to TRBD1. V dropped 3 bases and J dropped 5; count of bases not matched to a gene: 13. Germline CDR1 SGHRS, CDR2 YFSETQ. CDR3 size: 17 residues. CDR3 sequence (DNA): TGCGCCAGCAGCTCTGGGTTGACAGGGGGCCCTGGGACTGAAGCTTTCTTT. Translation: CASSSGLTGGPGTEAFF.

The rearrangement joins TRBV5-5 to TRBJ2-3; 14 bases align to TRBD2. Germline V gene sequence: CDR1 SGHKS, CDR2 YYEKEE (reference sequence). The CDR3 totals 17 residues. Losses at the gene ends were 3 bases for V and 1 base for J; bases not matched to a gene: 4. The CDR3 nucleotides are TGTGCCAGCAGCTCTGGACTAGCGGGAGGTCGCACAGATACGCAGTATTTT. Translation: CASSSGLAGGRTDTQYF.

The chain employs TRBV6-6 and TRBJ2-6; tentatively, D is TRBD2 (6 bases). Germline assignment: CDR1 MNHNY and CDR2 SVGAGI (reference sequence). The CDR3 is 14 residues long. The V gene lost 11 bases and the J gene lost 1 base, with 12 bases spanning the gap. This CDR3 is CASSAGSGANVLTF. The CDR3 DNA follows: TGTGCCTCCTCGGCGGGGTCTGGGGCCAACGTCCTGACTTTC.

The J gene is TRBJ1-5, the V gene TRBV28; 7 bases fit TRBD1. The length of the CDR3 is 17 residues. The germline CDR1 and CDR2 sequences are MDHEN and SYDVKM. The V and J ends lost 6 bases and 3 bases, in that order; junction bases with no gene match: 14. The CDR3, as DNA: TGTGCCAGCAGACGCAGGGGGTTTGAGGCCCCCAATCAGCCCCAGCATTTT. Protein product: CASRRRGFEAPNQPQHF.

The chain combines TRBV11-2 with TRBJ2-1, with 14 bases aligning to TRBD2. V lost 4 bases, J lost 15 bases, and 11 bases stayed unmatched. The CDR3 extends over 15 amino acids. The germline CDR1 and CDR2 sequences are SGHAT and FQNNGV. The CDR3 spells CASSSTPGLAGEGFF. The CDR3 DNA is TGTGCCAGCAGCTCCACACCGGGACTAGCGGGGGAGGGGTTCTTC.

V gene TRBV28 combines with J gene TRBJ2-7, with TRBD1 matching 9 bases. V lost 8 bases, J lost 3 bases, and 8 bases stayed unmatched. Looked up from germline, CDR1 is MDHEN and CDR2 is SYDVKM. The CDR3 is made up of 14 amino acids. The CDR3 DNA reads as TGTGCCAGCGGAACAGGGGGCGCGTTCTACGAGCAGTACTTC. This codes for CASGTGGAFYEQYF.

V is TRBV5-1 and J is TRBJ1-1; no definite D call. The germline gives CDR1 SGHRS, CDR2 YFSETQ. The CDR3 has 12 residues. Between the trimmed V and J ends, which lost 4 bases and 4 bases, there was a span of 8 bases. The CDR3 sequence is CASSRVGTEAFF. Written as DNA, the CDR3 is TGCGCCAGCAGCCGAGTGGGCACTGAAGCTTTCTTT.